This T cell receptor (beta chain) was captured by sequencing in a study of T cells in localized non-small cell lung cancer (dated by TCRdb to about 2020). General notes on the study: The study analyzed T cell repertoires of 200 to 300 early-stage NSCLC patients, comparing tumors and uninvolved tumor-adjacent lungs. All 230 or so NSCLC patients in the cohort were treatment-naive and had localized lung tumors that were resected. A mean age of around 66 years was recorded for the NSCLC patients, of whom roughly 130 were male and about a hundred were female.

In regard to this clone: Its antigen is still unknown. Within one base of it there is no much larger clone, and no base qualities were kept.

At diagnosis, tumor, uninvolved tumor-adjacent lung and peripheral blood were collected and then preserved as a mix of FFPE and fresh-frozen material. For TCR repertoire profiling, blood samples were analyzed in the form of peripheral blood mononuclear cells. General conclusions and limits of the study: Multi-region tumor sequencing was not performed, so intratumor heterogeneity could not be excluded. Of the top 100 tumor clones, a median of roughly 57 were detected in paired uninvolved adjacent lung; 28 were also among that lung's top 100. Uninvolved tumor-adjacent lung showed the highest T cell clonality, higher than tumor, which suggests more focused antigenic responses in the uninvolved tumor-adjacent lung. Higher blood T cell density associated with longer overall survival, while higher adjacent-lung clonality associated with shorter survival. Since the design was exploratory, TCR variables were selected using unadjusted p-values with no false-discovery rate correction.

The immunoSEQ Assay was used to sequence TCR beta CDR3 regions from DNA. Concerning the study's data processing: To compute T cell density, TCR beta template counts were normalized to usable DNA, which was estimated by amplifying housekeeping genes. Richness was estimated with the preseqR package, extrapolating to 400,000 templates for PBMC samples and 120,000 templates for tissue samples. Clonality was defined by subtracting Pielou's evenness from one. To identify tissue-enriched TCRs, differential abundance testing was run on productive amino-acid clonotypes with a minimum total count of 5 and an alpha of 0.1. The Jaccard Index and the Morisita Overlap Index were used to measure repertoire overlap between compartments. GLIPH grouped TCR beta CDR3s together with public tetramer-defined viral CDR3s, and a viral motif had to include at least three viral sequences and show V-gene enrichment. TCRdb carries this immuneACCESS record with in-frame sequences only. Its versions omit some clonotypes, under half of them owing to an unresolved V gene in the studies checked, with the rest unexplained. V, J and clone size are taken as reported in that table, and D and trimming were inferred from the DNA itself. This sample holds 20,000 to 25,000 clones; about 91% were observed only once. The ten largest account for 9.4% of the sample.

The clonotype was recovered from a woman aged 40 to 75 with stage III lung adenocarcinoma. The specimen was peripheral blood mononuclear cells, collected before any cancer treatment.

The DNA sequence is TGCAGCGCCCGACCGCGGGGACGGACAGATACGCAGTATTTT. Its amino acids are CSARPRGRTDTQYF. The V and J genes are TRBV29-1 and TRBJ2-3; TRBD2 is possibly the D segment (6 matching bases). The CDR3 spans 14 residues, from the cysteine through the phenylalanine. Of all the DNA, just the CDR3 is kept, 42 bases in frame from base 1. Looking up the germline V gene yields CDR1 SQVTM and CDR2 ANQGSEA. V loses 7 bases, J loses 3 bases, and the germline ends lie 17 bases apart.